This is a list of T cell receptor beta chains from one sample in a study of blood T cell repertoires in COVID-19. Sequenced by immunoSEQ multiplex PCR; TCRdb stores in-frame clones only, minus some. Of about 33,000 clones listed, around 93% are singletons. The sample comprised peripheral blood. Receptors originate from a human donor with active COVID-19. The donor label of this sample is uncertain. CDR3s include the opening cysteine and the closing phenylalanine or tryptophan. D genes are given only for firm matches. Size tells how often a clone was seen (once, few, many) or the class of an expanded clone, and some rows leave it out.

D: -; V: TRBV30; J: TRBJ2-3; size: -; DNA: TGTGCCTGGAGTGTAGGACCGGGACACGGGTCGGATACGCAGTATTTT; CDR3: CAWSVGPGHGSDTQYF
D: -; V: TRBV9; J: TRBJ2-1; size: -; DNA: TGTGCCAGCAGCCCCGACAGTGGAAGGAATGAGCAGTTCTTC; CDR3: CASSPDSGRNEQFF
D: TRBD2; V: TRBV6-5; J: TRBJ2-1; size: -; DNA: TGTGCCAGCATTCGGAGCGGGGGCTCCTACAATGAGCAGTTCTTC; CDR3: CASIRSGGSYNEQFF
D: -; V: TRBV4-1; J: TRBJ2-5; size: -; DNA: TGCGCCAGCAGCCAAGGCGGTAGCTTGGAGACCCAGTACTTC; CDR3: CASSQGGSLETQYF
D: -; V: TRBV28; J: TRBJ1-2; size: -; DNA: TGTGCCAGCAGTTCGGGGGGTAACTATGGCTACACCTTC; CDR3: CASSSGGNYGYTF
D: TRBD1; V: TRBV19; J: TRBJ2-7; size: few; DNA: TGTGCCAGTAGTATAAGGTATTCCGGGACAGGGGGCTACGAGCAGTACTTC; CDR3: CASSIRYSGTGGYEQYF
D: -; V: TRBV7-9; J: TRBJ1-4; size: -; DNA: TGTGCCAGCAGCTTAGACCTCGAGGGAGAAAAACTGTTTTTT; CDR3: CASSLDLEGEKLFF
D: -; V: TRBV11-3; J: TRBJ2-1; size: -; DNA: TGTGCCAGCAGCTTGGCGGGGCCGAGTGAGCAGTTCTTC; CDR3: CASSLAGPSEQFF
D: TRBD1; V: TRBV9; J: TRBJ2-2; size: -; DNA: TGTGCCAGCAGCGTAGGAGGTCGGGGCAGGGGGAGGAACACCGGGGAGCTGTTTTTT; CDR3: CASSVGGRGRGRNTGELFF
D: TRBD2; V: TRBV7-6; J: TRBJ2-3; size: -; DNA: TGTGCCAGCAGCTTAGTGGCTAGCGGGGCCCCCACAGATACGCAGTATTTT; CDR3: CASSLVASGAPTDTQYF
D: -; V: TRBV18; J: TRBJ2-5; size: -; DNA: TGTGCCAGCTCACCTCAGACAGTCCAAGAGACCCAGTACTTC; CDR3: CASSPQTVQETQYF
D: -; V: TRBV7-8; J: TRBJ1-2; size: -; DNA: TGTGCCAGCAGCTTATCAGAAATATATGGCTACACCTTC; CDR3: CASSLSEIYGYTF
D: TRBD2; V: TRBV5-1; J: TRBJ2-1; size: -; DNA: TGCGCCAGCAGCCTCGGGGGGGCCACCTACAATGAGCAGTTCTTC; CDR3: CASSLGGATYNEQFF
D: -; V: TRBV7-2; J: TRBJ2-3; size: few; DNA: TGTGCCAGCAGCTTAGACGGGAGCACAGATACGCAGTATTTT; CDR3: CASSLDGSTDTQYF
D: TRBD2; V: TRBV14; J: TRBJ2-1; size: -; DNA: TGTGCCAGCAGCCAAGACCTCCCGGGACTAGCGGGGGATAATGAGCAGTTCTTC; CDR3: CASSQDLPGLAGDNEQFF
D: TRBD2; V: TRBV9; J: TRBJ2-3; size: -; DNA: TGTGCCAGCAGCTCAAGATTAAGCGGGGGGGATGAAGATACGCAGTATTTT; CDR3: CASSSRLSGGDEDTQYF
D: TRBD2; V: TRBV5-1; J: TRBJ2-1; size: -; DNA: TGCGCCAGCAACCCAGGGACTAGCGGGGATACTGAGCAGTTCTTC; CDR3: CASNPGTSGDTEQFF
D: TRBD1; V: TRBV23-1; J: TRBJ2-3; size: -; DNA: TGCGCCAGCAGTCCGCACCGGGACAGAGGCACAGATACGCAGTATTTT; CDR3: CASSPHRDRGTDTQYF
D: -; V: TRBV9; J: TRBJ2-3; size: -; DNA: TGTGCCAGCAGCCTAGGGGCTAGCACAGATACGCAGTATTTT; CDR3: CASSLGASTDTQYF
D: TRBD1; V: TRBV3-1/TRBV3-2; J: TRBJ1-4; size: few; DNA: TGTGCCAGCAGCCAAGATCAGGGGGGTAATGAAAAACTGTTTTTT; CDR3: CASSQDQGGNEKLFF
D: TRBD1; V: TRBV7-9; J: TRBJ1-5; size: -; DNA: TGTGCCAGCAGCAAAGGACAGGGGGCCATCAATCAGCCCCAGCATTTT; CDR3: CASSKGQGAINQPQHF
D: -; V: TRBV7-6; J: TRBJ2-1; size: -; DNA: TGTGCCAGCAGACCCGACGGGTACAATGAGCAGTTCTTC; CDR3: CASRPDGYNEQFF
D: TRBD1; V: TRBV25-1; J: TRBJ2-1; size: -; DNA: TGTGCCAGCAGCGAGCCCCCCGGGACAGGGGGCCACAATGAGCAGTTCTTC; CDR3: CASSEPPGTGGHNEQFF
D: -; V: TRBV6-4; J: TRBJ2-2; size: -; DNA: TGTGCCAGCACCGCTCAACATGGCACCGGGGAGCTGTTTTTT; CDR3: CASTAQHGTGELFF
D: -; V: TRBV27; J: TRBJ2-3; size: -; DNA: TGTGCCAGCAGACCAAGACAGGGGAGGGCAGATACGCAGTATTTT; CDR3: CASRPRQGRADTQYF
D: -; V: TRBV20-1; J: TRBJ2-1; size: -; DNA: TGCAGTGCTAGGGCTCCGGGGGAGCAGTTCTTC; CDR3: CSARAPGEQFF
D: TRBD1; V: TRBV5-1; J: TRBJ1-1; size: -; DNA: TGCGCCAGCGAGAGACAGGGGAGCACTGAAGCTTTCTTT; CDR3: CASERQGSTEAFF
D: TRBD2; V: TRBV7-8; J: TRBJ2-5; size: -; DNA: TGTGCCAGCAGCTCGTATCCAAGCGGGAGCAGGAAAGAGACCCAGTACTTC; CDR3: CASSSYPSGSRKETQYF
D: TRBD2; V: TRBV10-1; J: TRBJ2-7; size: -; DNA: TGCGCCAGCGAGATCTCTAGCGGGAGTAGAGACGAGCAGTACTTC; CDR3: CASEISSGSRDEQYF
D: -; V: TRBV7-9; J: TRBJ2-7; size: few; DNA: TGTGCCAGCAGCCCAGGGGTCTCCTACGAGCAGTACTTC; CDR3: CASSPGVSYEQYF
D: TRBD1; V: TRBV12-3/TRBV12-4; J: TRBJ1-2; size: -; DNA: TGTGCCAGCAGCTCGACAGGGACCTATGGCTACACCTTC; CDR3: CASSSTGTYGYTF
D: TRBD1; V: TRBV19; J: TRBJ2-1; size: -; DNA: TGTGCCAGTAGTCTCGGACAGGGGGCCTACAATGAGCAGTTCTTC; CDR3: CASSLGQGAYNEQFF
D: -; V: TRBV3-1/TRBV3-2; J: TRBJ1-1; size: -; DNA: TGTGCCAGCAGCCCGCGCGGACAGAACACTGAAGCTTTCTTT; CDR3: CASSPRGQNTEAFF
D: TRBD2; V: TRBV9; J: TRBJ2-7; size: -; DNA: TGTGCCAGCAGCGGGACTAGCGGGAGCGAGCAGTACTTC; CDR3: CASSGTSGSEQYF
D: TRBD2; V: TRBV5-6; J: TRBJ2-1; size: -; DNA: TGTGCCAGCAGCTTGAACGGGAGGGGCTTCAATGAGCAGTTCTTC; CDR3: CASSLNGRGFNEQFF
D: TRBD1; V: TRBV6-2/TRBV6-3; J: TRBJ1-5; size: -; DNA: TGTGCCAGCAGGCCTGGGACAGGGGAGGGTCAGCCCCAGCATTTT; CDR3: CASRPGTGEGQPQHF
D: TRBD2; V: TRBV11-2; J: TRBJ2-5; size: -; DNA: TGTGCCAGCAGCTTAGTCGGGGGGCAAGAGACCCAGTACTTC; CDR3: CASSLVGGQETQYF